Presented here are 2 T cell receptor beta chains from one specimen sequenced in a study of regulatory T cells in long-lasting Graves disease. Documented time point: newly diagnosed GD, antithyroid drugs for less than 3 months. The TCR library used RNA extracted from PBMCs. Researchers made TCR beta libraries by using iRepertoire HTBI primers and running Arm-PCR on CDR3 regions. From the multiplex PCR reads, TCRdb called clonotypes with MiXCR, one entry per CDR3 protein. Of approximately 440,000 distinct CDR3 sequences listed, 15% to 20% were seen once; the top ten hold 9.5% to 15%. These same data were also listed under a study on T cells in Graves' hyperthyroidism and ophthalmopathy.

Sequenced here: peripheral blood mononuclear cells (PBMCs), sampled at new diagnosis, from a patient treated with antithyroid drugs. These receptors were obtained from a man in his forties with Graves disease.

In this sample, this clonotype turned up many times. The chain uses TRBV6-1 and TRBJ2-3; a possible D gene is TRBD2 (6 bases). Trimming took off 8 bases at V and 0 bases at J, with 15 bases between the two ends. This CDR3 is built from 15 residues. Germline CDR1 reads MNHNS; CDR2 reads SASEGT. In DNA form, the CDR3 reads TGTGCCAGCGCACGGGGCGGGGTTAGCACAGATACGCAGTATTTT. Amino acid sequence: CASARGGVSTDTQYF.

On this clonotype itself: This may be a read error: a much more frequent sequence differs by one nucleotide. The chain is built from TRBV20-1 and TRBJ2-5; D uncertain. CDR3 length: 14 amino acids. The germline V gene has CDR1 DFQATT and CDR2 SNEGSKA (reference sequence). In nucleotides, the CDR3 is TGCAGTGCTAGAGATCTTGTACAACAAGAGGCCCAGTACTTC. Amino acids: CSARDLVQQEAQYF.